This T cell receptor beta chain emerged from a study of blood T cell repertoires in COVID-19. Study information: Sites across the United States, Italy and Spain contributed samples from acute and convalescent COVID-19. PBMCs, B-cell-depleted T cells, or T cells provided the cDNA or gDNA that made up the material.

Germline values: CDR1 SGHNT, CDR2 YYREEE (reference sequence). The V segment lost 3 bases and the J segment 3 bases; nucleotides outside the gene matches: 5. CDR3 length: 15 amino acids. Per the study methods: Amplification of reference gene primers was used by the study to estimate nucleated cell counts. Only in-frame clones appear in the TCRdb table, and some are missing; sequencing was by immunoSEQ multiplex PCR. V, J and clone size are those of that table, while D and trimming were read from the DNA. The table records over 250,000 clones, 88% of them present only once. The genes are TRBV5-4 and TRBJ2-7; 11 bases align to TRBD2. This receptor was taken from a man aged 60-69 years who had recovered from COVID-19. The sample comprised peripheral blood. DNA of the CDR3: TGTGCCAGCAGCTCCCTACTAGCGGGGGTCTACGAGCAGTACTTC. Protein product: CASSSLLAGVYEQYF.